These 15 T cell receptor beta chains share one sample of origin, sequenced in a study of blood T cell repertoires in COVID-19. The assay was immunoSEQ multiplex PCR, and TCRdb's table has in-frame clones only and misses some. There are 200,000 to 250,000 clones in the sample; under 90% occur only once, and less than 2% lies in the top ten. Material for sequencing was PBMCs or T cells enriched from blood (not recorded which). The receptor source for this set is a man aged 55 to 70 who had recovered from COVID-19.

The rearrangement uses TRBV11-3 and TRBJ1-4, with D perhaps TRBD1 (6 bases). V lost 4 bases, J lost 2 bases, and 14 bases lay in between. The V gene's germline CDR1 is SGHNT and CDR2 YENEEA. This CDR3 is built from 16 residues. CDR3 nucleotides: TGTGCCAGCAGCTCCCGACAGGAAGGGACTAATGAAAAACTGTTTTTT. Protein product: CASSSRQEGTNEKLFF.

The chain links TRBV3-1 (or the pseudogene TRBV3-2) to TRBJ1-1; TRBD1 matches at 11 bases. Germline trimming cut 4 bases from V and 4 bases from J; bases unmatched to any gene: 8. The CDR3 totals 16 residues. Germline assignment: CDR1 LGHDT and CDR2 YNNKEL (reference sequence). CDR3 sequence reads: CASSPGWTGGCTEAFF. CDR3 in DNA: TGTGCCAGCAGCCCAGGTTGGACAGGGGGCTGCACTGAAGCTTTCTTT.

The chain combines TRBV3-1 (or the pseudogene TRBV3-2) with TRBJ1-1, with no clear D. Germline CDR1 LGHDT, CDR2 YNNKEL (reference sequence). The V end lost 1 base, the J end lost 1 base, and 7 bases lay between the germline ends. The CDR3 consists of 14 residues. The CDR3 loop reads CASSQANWNTEAFF. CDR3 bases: TGTGCCAGCAGCCAAGCTAACTGGAACACTGAAGCTTTCTTT.

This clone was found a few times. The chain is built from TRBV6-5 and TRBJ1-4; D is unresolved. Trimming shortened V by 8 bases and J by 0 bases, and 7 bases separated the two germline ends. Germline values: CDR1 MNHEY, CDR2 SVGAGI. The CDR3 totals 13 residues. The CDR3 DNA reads TGTGCCAGCTCGAAGCCAACTAATGAAAAACTGTTTTTT. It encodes CASSKPTNEKLFF.

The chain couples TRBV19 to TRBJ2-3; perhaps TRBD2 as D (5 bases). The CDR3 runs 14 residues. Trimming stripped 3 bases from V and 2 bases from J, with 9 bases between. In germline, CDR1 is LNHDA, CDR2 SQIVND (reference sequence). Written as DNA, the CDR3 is TGTGCCAGTAGTATGTCCGGGGTCACAGATACGCAGTATTTT. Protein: CASSMSGVTDTQYF.

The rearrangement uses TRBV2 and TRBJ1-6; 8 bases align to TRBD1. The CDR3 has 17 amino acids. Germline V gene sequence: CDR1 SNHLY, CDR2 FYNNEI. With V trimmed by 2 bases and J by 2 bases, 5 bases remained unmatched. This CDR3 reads CASSERQGLTYNSPLHF. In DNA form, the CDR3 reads TGTGCCAGCAGTGAACGACAGGGGCTTACCTATAATTCACCCCTCCACTTT.

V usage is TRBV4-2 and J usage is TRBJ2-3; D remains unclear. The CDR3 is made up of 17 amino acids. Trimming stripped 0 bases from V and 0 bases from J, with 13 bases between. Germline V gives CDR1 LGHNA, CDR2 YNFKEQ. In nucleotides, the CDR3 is TGTGCCAGCAGCCAAGATTCTTCGGCTAGGAGCACAGATACGCAGTATTTT. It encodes CASSQDSSARSTDTQYF.

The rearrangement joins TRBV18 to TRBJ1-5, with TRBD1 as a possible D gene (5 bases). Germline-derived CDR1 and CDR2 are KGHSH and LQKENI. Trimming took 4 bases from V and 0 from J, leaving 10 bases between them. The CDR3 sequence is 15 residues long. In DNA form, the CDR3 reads TGTGCCAGCTCACGGGGCGACGCTAGCAATCAGCCCCAGCATTTT. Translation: CASSRGDASNQPQHF.

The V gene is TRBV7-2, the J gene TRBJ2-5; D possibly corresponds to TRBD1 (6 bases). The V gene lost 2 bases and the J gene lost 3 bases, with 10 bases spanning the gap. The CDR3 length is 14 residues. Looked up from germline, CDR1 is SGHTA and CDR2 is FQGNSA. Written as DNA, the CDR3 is TGTGCCAGCAGCTTATTCGGACAGAAAGAGACCCAGTACTTC. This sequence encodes CASSLFGQKETQYF.

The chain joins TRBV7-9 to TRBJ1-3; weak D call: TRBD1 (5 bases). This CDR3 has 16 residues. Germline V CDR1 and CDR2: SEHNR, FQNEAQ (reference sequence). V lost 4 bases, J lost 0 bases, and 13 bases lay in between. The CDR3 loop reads CASSWAGRASGNTIYF. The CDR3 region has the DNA TGTGCCAGCAGCTGGGCGGGACGGGCCTCTGGAAACACCATATATTTT.

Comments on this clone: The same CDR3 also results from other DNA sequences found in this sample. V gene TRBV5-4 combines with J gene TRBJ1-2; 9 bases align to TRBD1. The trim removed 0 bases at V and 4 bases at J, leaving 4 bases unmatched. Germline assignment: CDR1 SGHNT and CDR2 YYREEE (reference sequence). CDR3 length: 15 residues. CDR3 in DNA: TGTGCCAGCAGCTTGGGGGGACAGGGACTCTATGGCTACACCTTC. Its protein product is CASSLGGQGLYGYTF.

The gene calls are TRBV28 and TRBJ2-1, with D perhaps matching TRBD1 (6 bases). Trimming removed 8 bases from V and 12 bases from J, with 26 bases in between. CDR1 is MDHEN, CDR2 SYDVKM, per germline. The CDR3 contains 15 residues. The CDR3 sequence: CASQSVHREGSGQFF. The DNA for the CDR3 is TGTGCCAGCCAGTCAGTCCACAGGGAAGGGTCGGGGCAGTTCTTC.

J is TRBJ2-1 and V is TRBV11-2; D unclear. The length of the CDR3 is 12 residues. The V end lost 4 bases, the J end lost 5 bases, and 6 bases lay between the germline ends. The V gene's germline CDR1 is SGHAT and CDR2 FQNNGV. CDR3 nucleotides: TGTGCCAGCAGCTCCGTTGACAATGAGCAGTTCTTC. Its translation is CASSSVDNEQFF.

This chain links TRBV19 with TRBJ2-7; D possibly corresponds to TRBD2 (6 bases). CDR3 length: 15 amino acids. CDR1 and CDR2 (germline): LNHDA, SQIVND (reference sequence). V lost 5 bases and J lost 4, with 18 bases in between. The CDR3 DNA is TGTGCCAGTAGTCCGAGGGACGAGGGGACTTACGAGCAGTACTTC. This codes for CASSPRDEGTYEQYF. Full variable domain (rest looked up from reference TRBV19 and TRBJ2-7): DGGITQSPKYLFRKEGQNVTLSCEQNLNHDAMYWYRQDPGQGLRLIYYSQIVNDFQKGDIAEGYSVSREKKESFPLTVTSAQKNPTAFYLCASSPRDEGTYEQYFGPGTRLTVT.

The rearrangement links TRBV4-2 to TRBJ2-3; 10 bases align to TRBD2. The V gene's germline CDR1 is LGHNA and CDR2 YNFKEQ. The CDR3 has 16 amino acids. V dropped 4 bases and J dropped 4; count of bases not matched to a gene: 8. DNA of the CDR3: TGTGCCAGCAGCCGAGAAATAGCGGGGGGTGCAGATACGCAGTATTTT. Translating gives CASSREIAGGADTQYF.